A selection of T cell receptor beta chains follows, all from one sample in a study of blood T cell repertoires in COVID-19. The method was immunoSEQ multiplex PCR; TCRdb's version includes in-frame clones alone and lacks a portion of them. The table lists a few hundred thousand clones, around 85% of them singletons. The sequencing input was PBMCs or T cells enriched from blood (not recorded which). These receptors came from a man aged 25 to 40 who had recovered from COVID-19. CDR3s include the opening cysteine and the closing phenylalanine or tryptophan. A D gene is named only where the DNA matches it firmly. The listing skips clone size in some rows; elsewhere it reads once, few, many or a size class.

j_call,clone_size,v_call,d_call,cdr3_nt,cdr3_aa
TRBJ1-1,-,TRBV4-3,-,TGCGCCAGCAGCCAAGACACAGGCCCTAACACTGAAGCTTTCTTT,CASSQDTGPNTEAFF
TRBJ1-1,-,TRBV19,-,TGTGCCAGTAGTAACCGGGACACCCAGAAAGCTTTCTTT,CASSNRDTQKAFF
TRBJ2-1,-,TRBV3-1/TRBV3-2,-,TGTGCCAGCAGCCAAGGTCAGGAATTTAATGAGCAGTTCTTC,CASSQGQEFNEQFF
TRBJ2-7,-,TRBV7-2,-,TGTGCCAGCAGCTTAATGGGGAGCTCCTACGAGCAGTACTTC,CASSLMGSSYEQYF
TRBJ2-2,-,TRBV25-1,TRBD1,TGTGCCAGCAGTTTATCCTCTCGGCAGGGGGCATACGGGGAGCTGTTTTTT,CASSLSSRQGAYGELFF
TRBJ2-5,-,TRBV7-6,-,TGTGCCAGCAGCTTATTTCCAAAAGAGACCCAGTACTTC,CASSLFPKETQYF
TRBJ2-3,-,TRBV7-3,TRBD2,TGTGCCAGCAGCTTATTAGCGGGGGTAGATACGCAGTATTTT,CASSLLAGVDTQYF
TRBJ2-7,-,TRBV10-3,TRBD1,TGTGCCATCAGTGGACAGGGGGCAGTCAACGAGCAGTACTTC,CAISGQGAVNEQYF
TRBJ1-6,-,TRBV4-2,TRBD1,TGTGCCAGCAGCCAAGAGCTCCGGACAGGGGGCGATTCACCCCTCCACTTT,CASSQELRTGGDSPLHF
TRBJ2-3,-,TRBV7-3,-,TGTGCCAGCAGCTTAGTGGGGGCCACAGATACGCAGTATTTT,CASSLVGATDTQYF
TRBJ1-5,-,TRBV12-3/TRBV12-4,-,TGTGCCAGCACCTTCTCTCGTCAGCCCCAGCATTTT,CASTFSRQPQHF
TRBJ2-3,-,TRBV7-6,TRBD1,TGTGCCAGCAGCTTAGCCGAGGGGGCCGTTCTGGTAGATACGCAGTATTTT,CASSLAEGAVLVDTQYF
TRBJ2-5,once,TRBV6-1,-,TGTGCCAGCAGTGAACTATTGGGGCAGCAAGAGACCCAGTACTTC,CASSELLGQQETQYF
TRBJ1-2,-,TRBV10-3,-,TGTGCCATCACCCAACAGGGTTCTGTCTATGGCTACACCTTC,CAITQQGSVYGYTF
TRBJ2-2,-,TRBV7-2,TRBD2,TGTGCCAGCAGCTTAGGGCTAGCGGGCACCGGGGAGCTGTTTTTT,CASSLGLAGTGELFF
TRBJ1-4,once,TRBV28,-,TGTGCCAGCGGAACTGAAGGTGGCGGTGAAAAACTGTTTTTT,CASGTEGGGEKLFF
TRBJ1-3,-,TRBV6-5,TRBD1,TGTGCCAGCAGCCGGGACAGGGGCTCTGGAAACACCATATATTTT,CASSRDRGSGNTIYF
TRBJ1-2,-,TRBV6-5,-,TGTGCCACCCTTAGTAGAGGGGAGGGTGACTATGGCTACACCTTC,CATLSRGEGDYGYTF
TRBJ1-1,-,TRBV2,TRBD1,TGTGCCAGCAGTGCCCAGACAGGGGGCGGCACTGAAGCTTTCTTT,CASSAQTGGGTEAFF
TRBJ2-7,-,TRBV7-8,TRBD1,TGTGCCAGCAGCTTCCGAGGAGACAGGGGGAAATACGAGCAGTACTTC,CASSFRGDRGKYEQYF
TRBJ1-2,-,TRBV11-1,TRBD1,TGTGCCAGCAGCAAGACAGGGGGCTTCTATGGCTACACCTTC,CASSKTGGFYGYTF
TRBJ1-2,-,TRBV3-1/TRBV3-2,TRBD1,TGTGCCAGCAGCCAACGGACAGGGGGCTATGGCTACACCTTC,CASSQRTGGYGYTF
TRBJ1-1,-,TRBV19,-,TGTGCCAGTAAGAACACCTGGAACACTGAAGCTTTCTTT,CASKNTWNTEAFF
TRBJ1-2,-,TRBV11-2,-,TGTGCCAGCAGCCCAACAACAGGGAGCTATGGCTACACCTTC,CASSPTTGSYGYTF
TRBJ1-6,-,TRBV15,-,TGTGCCACCAGCAGAGATTATAAAGGCGGCTCACCCCTCCACTTT,CATSRDYKGGSPLHF
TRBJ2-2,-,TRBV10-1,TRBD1,TGCGCCAGCAGTGATCGGACAGGGCGGCCTCGCGGGGAGCTGTTTTTT,CASSDRTGRPRGELFF
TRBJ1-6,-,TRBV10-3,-,TGTGCCATCAGTGAAGAGGGTTTTAATTCACCCCTCCACTTT,CAISEEGFNSPLHF
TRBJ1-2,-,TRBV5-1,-,TGCGCCAGCAGCTTGGAATTGAGGGTCAGCTACACCTTC,CASSLELRVSYTF
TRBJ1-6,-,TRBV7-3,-,TGTGCCAGCAGCTTAACGCCCGTCGGCGCCCGGGGACTTAATTCACCCCTCCACTTT,CASSLTPVGARGLNSPLHF
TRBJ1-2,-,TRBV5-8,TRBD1,TGTGCCAGCAGCTTGGTGGGACAGGAATTCATTGGCTACACCTTC,CASSLVGQEFIGYTF
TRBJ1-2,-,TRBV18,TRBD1,TGTGCCAGCTCACGAGGGACAGGGGGCGGCTATGGCTACACCTTC,CASSRGTGGGYGYTF
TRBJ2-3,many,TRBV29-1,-,TGCAGCGCGCGGGCCCCAGGGACAGATACGCAGTATTTT,CSARAPGTDTQYF
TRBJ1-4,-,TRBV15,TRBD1,TGTGCCACCAGCAGGGGACAGGGGGTGGAAAAACTGTTTTTT,CATSRGQGVEKLFF
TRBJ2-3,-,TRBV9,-,TGTGCCAGCGGACATGGGGTGGGCAGTGGCACAGATACGCAGTATTTT,CASGHGVGSGTDTQYF
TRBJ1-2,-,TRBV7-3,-,TGTGCCAGCAGCCCAACAGGGAGAGGAGATGGCTACACCTTC,CASSPTGRGDGYTF
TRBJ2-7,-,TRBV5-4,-,TGTGCCAGCAGCTTGGAGGGGTTCTCCTCCTACGAGCAGTACTTC,CASSLEGFSSYEQYF
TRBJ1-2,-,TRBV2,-,TGTGCCAGCAGTGAAGGGGCAACTCTTATCTCCTTC,CASSEGATLISF
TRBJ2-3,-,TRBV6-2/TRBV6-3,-,TGTGCCAGCAGTTACTCGAGTAGCAACACAGATACGCAGTATTTT,CASSYSSSNTDTQYF
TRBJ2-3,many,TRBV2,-,TGTGCCAGCAGTGAGGCGGGGATCCAGGCAGATACGCAGTATTTT,CASSEAGIQADTQYF
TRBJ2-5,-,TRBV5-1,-,TGCGCCAGCAGAGTACGACTAGTGGGTGAGACCCAGTACTTC,CASRVRLVGETQYF
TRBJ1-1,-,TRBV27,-,TGTGCCAGCAGCCCAAGGAATCAGGGGACTGAAGCTTTCTTT,CASSPRNQGTEAFF
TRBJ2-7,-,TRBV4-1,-,TGCGCCAGCAGCCAAGAACTAGCCTACGAGCAGTACTTC,CASSQELAYEQYF
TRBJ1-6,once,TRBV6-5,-,TGTGCCAGCAGTTACCTCGGGAGCTCCTATAATTCACCCCTCCACTTT,CASSYLGSSYNSPLHF
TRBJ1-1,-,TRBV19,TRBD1,TGTGCCAGTAGTATGACAGGGGGGTACACTGAAGCTTTCTTT,CASSMTGGYTEAFF
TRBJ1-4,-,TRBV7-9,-,TGTGCCAGCAGCTTATCGTCATCGGGGGAAAAACTGTTTTTT,CASSLSSSGEKLFF
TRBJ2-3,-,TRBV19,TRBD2,TGTGCCAGTAGTATAGAGGGTAGCGGGGGGGCCGCAGATACGCAGTATTTT,CASSIEGSGGAADTQYF
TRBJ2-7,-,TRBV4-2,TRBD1,TGTGCCAGCAGCCCTCAGAGGGGGCAGGCGGACGAGCAGTACTTC,CASSPQRGQADEQYF
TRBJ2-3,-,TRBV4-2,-,TGTGCCAGCACCAACCGAGGTGTGGGGGGGCCTGAGTCAGATACGCAGTATTTT,CASTNRGVGGPESDTQYF
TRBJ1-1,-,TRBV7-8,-,TGTGCCAGCAGCTTAGAGACAGGATACACTGAAGCTTTCTTT,CASSLETGYTEAFF
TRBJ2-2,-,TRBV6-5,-,TGTGCCAGCAGTTACACGCGGAACACCGGGGAGCTGTTTTTT,CASSYTRNTGELFF
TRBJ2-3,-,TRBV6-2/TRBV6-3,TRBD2,TGTGCCAGCAGCGGTAGCGGGGGGGCAATAGATACGCAGTATTTT,CASSGSGGAIDTQYF
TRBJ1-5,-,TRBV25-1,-,TGTGCCAGCAGTACAGGGCATTGGAATCAGCCCCAGCATTTT,CASSTGHWNQPQHF
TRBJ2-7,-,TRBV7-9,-,TGTGCCAGCAGCTTAGTTTCAGGCCTGAGCTCCTACGAGCAGTACTTC,CASSLVSGLSSYEQYF
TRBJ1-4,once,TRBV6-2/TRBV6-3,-,TGTGCCAGCAGTTACCCTCATCGAGGGCAGCCCGGAACTAATGAAAAACTGTTTTTT,CASSYPHRGQPGTNEKLFF
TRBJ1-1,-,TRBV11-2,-,TGTGCCAGCAGACCTAACCAGATACTAATGAACACTGAAGCTTTCTTT,CASRPNQILMNTEAFF